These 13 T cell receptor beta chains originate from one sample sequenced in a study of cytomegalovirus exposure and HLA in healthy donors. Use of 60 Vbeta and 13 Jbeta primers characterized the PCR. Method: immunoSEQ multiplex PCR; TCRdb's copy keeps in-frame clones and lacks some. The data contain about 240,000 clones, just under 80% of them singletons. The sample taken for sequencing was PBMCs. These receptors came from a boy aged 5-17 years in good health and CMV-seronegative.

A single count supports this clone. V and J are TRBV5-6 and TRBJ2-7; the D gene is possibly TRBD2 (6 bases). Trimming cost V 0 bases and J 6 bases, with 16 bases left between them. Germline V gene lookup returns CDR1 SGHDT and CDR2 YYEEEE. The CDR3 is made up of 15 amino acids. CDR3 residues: CASSLAGGGPREQYF. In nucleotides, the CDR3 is TGTGCCAGCAGCTTGGCCGGGGGAGGCCCGCGCGAGCAGTACTTC.

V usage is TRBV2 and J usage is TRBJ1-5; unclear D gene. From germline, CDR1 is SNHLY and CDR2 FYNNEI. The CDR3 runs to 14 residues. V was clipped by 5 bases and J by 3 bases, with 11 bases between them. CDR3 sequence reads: CASSQGQVNQPQHF. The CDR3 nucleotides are TGTGCCAGCAGTCAAGGGCAGGTCAATCAGCCCCAGCATTTT.

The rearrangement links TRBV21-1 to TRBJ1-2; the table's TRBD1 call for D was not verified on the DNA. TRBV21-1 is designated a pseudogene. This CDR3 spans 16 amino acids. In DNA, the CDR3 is TGTGCCAGCAGCCTCAGACTACAGGGACGGGGTTATGGCTACACCTTC. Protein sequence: CASSLRLQGRGYGYTF.

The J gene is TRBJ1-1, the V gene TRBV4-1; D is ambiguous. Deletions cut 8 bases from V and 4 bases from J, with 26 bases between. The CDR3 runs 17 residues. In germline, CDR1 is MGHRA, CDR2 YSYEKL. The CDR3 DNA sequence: TGCGCCAGCCTGTCCCACTTTGGACTTTCGGGGAGCACTGAAGCTTTCTTT. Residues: CASLSHFGLSGSTEAFF.

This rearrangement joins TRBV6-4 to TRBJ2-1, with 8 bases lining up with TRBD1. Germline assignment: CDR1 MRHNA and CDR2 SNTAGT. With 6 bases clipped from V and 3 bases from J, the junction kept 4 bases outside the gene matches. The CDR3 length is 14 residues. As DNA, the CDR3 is TGTGCCAGCAGCCGGGACAGGAACTACAATGAGCAGTTCTTC. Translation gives CASSRDRNYNEQFF.

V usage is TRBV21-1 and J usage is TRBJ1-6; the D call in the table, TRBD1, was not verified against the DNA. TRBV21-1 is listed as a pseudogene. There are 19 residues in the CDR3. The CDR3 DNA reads TGTGCCAGCAGCAAAACCGGTGGACAGGGAAGCTCCTATAATTCACCCCTCCACTTT. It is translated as CASSKTGGQGSSYNSPLHF.

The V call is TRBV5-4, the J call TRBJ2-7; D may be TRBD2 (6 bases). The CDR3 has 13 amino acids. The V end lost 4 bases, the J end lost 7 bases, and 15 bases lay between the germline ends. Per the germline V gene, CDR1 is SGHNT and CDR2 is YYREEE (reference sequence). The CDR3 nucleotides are TGTGCCAGCAGCACCGGGACTCTCGGGGAGCAGTACTTC. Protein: CASSTGTLGEQYF.

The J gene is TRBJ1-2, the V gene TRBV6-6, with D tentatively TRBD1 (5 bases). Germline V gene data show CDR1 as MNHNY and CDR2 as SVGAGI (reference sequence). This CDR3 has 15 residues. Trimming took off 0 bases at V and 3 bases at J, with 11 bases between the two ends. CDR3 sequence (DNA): TGTGCCAGCAGTTACTCGGTTCAGGGCTACTATGGCTACACCTTC. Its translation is CASSYSVQGYYGYTF.

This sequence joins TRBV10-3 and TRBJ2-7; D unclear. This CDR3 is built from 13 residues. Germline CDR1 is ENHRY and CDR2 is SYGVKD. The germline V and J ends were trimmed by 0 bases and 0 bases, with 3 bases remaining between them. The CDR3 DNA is TGTGCCATCAGTGAGTCCAACTCCTACGAGCAGTACTTC. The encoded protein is CAISESNSYEQYF.

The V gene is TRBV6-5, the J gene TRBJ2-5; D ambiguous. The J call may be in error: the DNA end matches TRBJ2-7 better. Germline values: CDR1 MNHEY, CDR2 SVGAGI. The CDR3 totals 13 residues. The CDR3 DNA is TGTGCCAGCAGTTACTCGGCTAGCTACGAGCAGTACTTC. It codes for CASSYSASYEQYF.

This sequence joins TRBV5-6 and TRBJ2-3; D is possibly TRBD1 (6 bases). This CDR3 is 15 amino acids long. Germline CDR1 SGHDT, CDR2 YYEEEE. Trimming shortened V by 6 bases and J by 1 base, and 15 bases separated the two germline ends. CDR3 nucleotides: TGTGCCAGCACCACAGGGTGTTGCGGCACAGATACGCAGTATTTT. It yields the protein CASTTGCCGTDTQYF.

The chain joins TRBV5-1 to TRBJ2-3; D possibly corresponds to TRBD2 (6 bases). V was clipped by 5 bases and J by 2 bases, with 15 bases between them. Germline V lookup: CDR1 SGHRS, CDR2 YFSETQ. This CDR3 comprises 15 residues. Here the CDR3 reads CASSWGEPHTDTQYF. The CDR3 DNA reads TGCGCCAGCAGTTGGGGGGAACCCCACACAGATACGCAGTATTTT.

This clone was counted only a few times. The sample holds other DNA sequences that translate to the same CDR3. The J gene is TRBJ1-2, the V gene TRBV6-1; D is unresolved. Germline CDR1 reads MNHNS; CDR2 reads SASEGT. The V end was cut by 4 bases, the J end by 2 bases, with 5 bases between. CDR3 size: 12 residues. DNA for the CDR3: TGTGCCAGCAGTGTCTCGAACTATGGCTACACCTTC. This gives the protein CASSVSNYGYTF.